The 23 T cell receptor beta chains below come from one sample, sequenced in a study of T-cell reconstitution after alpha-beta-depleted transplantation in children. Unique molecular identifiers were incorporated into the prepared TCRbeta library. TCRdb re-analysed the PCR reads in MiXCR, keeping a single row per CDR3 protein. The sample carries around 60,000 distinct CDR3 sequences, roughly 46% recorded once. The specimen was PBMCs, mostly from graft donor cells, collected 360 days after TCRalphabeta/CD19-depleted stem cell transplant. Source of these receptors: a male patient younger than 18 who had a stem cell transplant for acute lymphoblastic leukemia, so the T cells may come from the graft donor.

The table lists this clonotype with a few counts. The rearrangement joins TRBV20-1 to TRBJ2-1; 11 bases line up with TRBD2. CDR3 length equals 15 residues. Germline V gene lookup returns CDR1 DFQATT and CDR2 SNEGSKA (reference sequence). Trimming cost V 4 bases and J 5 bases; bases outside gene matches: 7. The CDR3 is CSAIPGLAEHNEQFF. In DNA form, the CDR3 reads TGCAGTGCTATCCCGGGACTAGCGGAACACAATGAGCAGTTCTTC.

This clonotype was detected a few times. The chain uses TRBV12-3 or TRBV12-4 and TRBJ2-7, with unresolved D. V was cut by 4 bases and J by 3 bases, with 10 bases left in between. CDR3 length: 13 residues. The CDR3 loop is CASSSLRLYEQYF. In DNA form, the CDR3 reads TGTGCCAGCAGTTCATTACGCCTCTACGAGCAGTACTTC.

CDR3 DNA: TGTGCCAGCAGCCAAGTCGGGGGGCAGGAGCTGTTTTTT. Protein: CASSQVGGQELFF. The rearrangement links TRBV12-3 or TRBV12-4 to TRBJ2-2; perhaps TRBD2 as D (7 bases). This CDR3 is 13 amino acids long. Trimming cost V 6 bases and J 10 bases, with 15 bases left between them.

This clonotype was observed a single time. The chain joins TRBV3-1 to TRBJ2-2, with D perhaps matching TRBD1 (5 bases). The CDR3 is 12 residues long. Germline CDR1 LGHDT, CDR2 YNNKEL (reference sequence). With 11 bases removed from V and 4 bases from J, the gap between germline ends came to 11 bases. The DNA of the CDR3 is TGTGCCTCCACAGGTTCCACCGGGGAGCTGTTTTTT. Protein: CASTGSTGELFF.

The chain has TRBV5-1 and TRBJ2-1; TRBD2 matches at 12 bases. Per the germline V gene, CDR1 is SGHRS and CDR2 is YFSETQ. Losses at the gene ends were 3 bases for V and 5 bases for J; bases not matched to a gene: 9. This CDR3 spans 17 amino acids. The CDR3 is CASSYQTSGGRNNEQFF. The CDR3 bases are TGCGCCAGCAGCTACCAGACTAGCGGGGGCCGAAACAATGAGCAGTTCTTC.

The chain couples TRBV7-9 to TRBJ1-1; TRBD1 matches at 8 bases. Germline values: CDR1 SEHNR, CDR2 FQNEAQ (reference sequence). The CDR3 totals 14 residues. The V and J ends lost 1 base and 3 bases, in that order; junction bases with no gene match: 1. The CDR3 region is CASSLDRGDTEAFF. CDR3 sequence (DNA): TGTGCCAGCAGCTTAGACAGGGGGGACACTGAAGCTTTCTTT.

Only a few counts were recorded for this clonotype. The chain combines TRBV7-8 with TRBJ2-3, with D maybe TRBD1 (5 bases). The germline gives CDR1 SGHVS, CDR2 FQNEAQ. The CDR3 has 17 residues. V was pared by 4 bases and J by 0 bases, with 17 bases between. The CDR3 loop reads CASSSTRTRTSTDTQYF. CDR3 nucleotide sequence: TGTGCCAGCAGCTCAACAAGGACACGAACTAGCACAGATACGCAGTATTTT.

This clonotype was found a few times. The CDR3 protein is CASSLVLEFYNEQFF. In nucleotides, the CDR3 is TGCGCCAGCAGCTTGGTTTTAGAGTTTTACAATGAGCAGTTCTTC. This rearrangement joins TRBV5-1 to TRBJ2-1, with D unclear. Trimming cost V 0 bases and J 4 bases, with 11 bases left between them. The CDR3 runs to 15 residues. Germline CDR1 reads SGHRS; CDR2 reads YFSETQ.

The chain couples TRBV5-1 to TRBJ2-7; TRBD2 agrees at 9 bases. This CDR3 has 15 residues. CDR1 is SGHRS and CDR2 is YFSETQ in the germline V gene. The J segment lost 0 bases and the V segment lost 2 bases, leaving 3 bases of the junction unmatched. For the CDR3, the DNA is TGCGCCAGCAGCTTTTCTAGCGGGGACTCCTACGAGCAGTACTTC. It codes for CASSFSSGDSYEQYF.

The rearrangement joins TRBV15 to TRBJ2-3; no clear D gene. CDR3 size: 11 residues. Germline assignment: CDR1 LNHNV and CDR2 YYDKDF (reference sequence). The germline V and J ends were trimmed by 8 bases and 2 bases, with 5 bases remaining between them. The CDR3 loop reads CATSITDTQYF. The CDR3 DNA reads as TGTGCCACCTCTATCACAGATACGCAGTATTTT.

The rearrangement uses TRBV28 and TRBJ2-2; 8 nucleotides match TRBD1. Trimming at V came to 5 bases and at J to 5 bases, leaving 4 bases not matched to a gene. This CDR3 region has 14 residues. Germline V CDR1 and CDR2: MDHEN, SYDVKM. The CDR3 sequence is CASSQGARTGELFF. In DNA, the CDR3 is TGTGCCAGCAGTCAGGGGGCGAGGACCGGGGAGCTGTTTTTT.

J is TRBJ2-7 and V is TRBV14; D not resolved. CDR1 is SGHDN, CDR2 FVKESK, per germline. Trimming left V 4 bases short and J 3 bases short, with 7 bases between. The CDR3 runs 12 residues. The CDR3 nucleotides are TGTGCCAGCAGCCCCCACTTCTACGAGCAGTACTTC. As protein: CASSPHFYEQYF.

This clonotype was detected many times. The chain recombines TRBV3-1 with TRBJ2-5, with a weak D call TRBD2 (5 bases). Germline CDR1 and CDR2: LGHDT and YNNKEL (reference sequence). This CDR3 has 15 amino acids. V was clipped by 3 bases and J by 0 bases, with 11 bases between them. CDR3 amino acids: CASSQIARYQETQYF. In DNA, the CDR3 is TGTGCCAGCAGCCAGATAGCGAGGTACCAAGAGACCCAGTACTTC.

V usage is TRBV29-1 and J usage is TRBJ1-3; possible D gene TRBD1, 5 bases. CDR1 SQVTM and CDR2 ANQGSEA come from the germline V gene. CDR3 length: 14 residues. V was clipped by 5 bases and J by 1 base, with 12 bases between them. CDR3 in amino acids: CSVPGFSSGNTIYF. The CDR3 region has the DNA TGCAGCGTTCCAGGGTTCTCTTCTGGAAACACCATATATTTT.

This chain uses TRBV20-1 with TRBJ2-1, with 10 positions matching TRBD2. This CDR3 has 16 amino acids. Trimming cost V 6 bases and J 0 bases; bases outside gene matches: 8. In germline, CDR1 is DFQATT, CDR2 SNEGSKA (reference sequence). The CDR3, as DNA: TGCAGTGCCCCGAGCGGGGGGGCGAGCTCCTACAATGAGCAGTTCTTC. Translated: CSAPSGGASSYNEQFF.

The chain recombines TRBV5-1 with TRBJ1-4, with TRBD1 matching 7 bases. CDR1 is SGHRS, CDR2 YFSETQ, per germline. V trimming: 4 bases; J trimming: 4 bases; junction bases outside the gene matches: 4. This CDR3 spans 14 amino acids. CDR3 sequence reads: CASSPQGRNEKLFF. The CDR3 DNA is TGCGCCAGCAGCCCACAGGGGCGTAATGAAAAACTGTTTTTT. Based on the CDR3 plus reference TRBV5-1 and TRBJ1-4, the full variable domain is KAGVTQTPRYLIKTRGQQVTLSCSPISGHRSVSWYQQTPGQGLQFLFEYFSETQRNKGNFPGRFSGRQFSNSRSEMNVSTLELGDSALYLCASSPQGRNEKLFFGSGTQLSVL.

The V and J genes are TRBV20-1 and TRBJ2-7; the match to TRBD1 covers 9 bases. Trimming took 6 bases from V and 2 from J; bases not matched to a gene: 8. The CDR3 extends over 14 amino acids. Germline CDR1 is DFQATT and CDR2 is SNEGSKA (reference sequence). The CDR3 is CSANRDRVPYEQYF. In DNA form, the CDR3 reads TGCAGTGCAAATCGGGACAGGGTTCCCTACGAGCAGTACTTC.

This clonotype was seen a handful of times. The CDR3 DNA reads as TGCGCCAGCAGCCCCGGGATCTATGGCTACACCTTC. Protein product: CASSPGIYGYTF. The chain carries TRBV5-1 and TRBJ1-2; no reliable D call. V lost 4 bases, J lost 4 bases, and 8 bases lay in between. The CDR3 spans 12 residues. CDR1 is SGHRS and CDR2 is YFSETQ in the germline V gene.

CDR3: CASSPSGGGTGELFF. CDR3 sequence (DNA): TGTGCCAGCAGCCCTAGCGGGGGAGGAACCGGGGAGCTGTTTTTT. V and J are TRBV7-7 and TRBJ2-2; 10 nucleotides match TRBD2. V lost 5 bases and J lost 5; bases outside the gene matches: 5. The CDR3 has 15 amino acids. Germline V gene sequence: CDR1 SSHAT, CDR2 FNYEAQ (reference sequence).

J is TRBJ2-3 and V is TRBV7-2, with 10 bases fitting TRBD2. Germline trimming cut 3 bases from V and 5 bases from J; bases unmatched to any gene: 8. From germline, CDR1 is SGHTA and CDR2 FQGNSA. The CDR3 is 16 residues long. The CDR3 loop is CASSLGLAGDGDTQYF. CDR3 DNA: TGTGCCAGCAGCTTGGGGCTAGCGGGAGATGGAGATACGCAGTATTTT. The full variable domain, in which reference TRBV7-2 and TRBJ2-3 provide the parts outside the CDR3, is GAGVSQSPSNKVTEKGKDVELRCDPISGHTALYWYRQSLGQGLEFLIYFQGNSAPDKSGLPSDRFSAERTGGSVSTLTIQRTQQEDSAVYLCASSLGLAGDGDTQYFGPGTRLTVL.

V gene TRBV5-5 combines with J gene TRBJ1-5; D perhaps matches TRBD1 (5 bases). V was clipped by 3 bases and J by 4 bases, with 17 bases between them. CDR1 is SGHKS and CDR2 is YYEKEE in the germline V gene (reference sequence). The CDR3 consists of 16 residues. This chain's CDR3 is CASSSGGGSLNQPQHF. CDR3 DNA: TGTGCCAGCAGCTCCGGTGGGGGGTCTCTGAATCAGCCCCAGCATTTT.

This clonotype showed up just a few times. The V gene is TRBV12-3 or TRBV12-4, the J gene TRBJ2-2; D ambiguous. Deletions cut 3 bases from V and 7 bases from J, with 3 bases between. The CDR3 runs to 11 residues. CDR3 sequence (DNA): TGTGCCAGCAGTTTTGGCGGGGAGCTGTTTTTT. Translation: CASSFGGELFF.

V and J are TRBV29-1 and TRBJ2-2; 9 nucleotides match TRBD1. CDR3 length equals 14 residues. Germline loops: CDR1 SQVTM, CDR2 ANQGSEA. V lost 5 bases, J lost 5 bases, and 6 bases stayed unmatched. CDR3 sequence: CSVPGTGITGELFF. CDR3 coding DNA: TGCAGCGTTCCTGGGACAGGGATTACCGGGGAGCTGTTTTTT.